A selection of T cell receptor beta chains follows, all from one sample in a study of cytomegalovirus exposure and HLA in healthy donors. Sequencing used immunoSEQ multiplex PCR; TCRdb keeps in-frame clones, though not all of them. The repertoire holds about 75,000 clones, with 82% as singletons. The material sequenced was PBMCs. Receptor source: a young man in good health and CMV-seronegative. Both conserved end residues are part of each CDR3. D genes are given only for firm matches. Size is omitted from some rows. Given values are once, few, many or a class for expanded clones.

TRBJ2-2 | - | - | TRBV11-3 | CASSFLGQGHGELFF | TGTGCCAGCAGCTTTCTCGGCCAGGGGCACGGGGAGCTGTTTTTT
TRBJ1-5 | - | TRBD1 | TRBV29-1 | CSARTGDNQPQHF | TGCAGCGCCAGGACAGGGGACAATCAGCCCCAGCATTTT
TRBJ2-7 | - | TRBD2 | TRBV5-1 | CASSPGLAGADEQYF | TGCGCCAGCAGCCCGGGACTAGCGGGAGCGGACGAGCAGTACTTC
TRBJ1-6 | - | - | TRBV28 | CASNLLAGMDNSPLHF | TGTGCCAGCAACCTACTGGCAGGGATGGATAATTCACCCCTCCACTTT
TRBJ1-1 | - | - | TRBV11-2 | CASSLIGGGTEAFF | TGTGCCAGCAGCTTAATAGGGGGTGGCACTGAAGCTTTCTTT
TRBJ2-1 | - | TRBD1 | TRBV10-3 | CAISDDRANNEQFF | TGTGCCATCAGCGATGACAGGGCCAACAATGAGCAGTTCTTC
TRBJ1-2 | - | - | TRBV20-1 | CSAREGGYTF | TGCAGTGCTAGAGAGGGCGGCTACACCTTC
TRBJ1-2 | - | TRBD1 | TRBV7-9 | CASSLGGTGRSFYDYTF | TGTGCCAGCAGCTTAGGCGGGACAGGACGTTCGTTTTATGATTACACCTTC
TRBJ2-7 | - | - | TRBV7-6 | CASSLGQVGNEQYF | TGTGCCAGCAGCTTAGGACAGGTCGGGAACGAGCAGTACTTC
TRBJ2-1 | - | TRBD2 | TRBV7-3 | CASSPGTSGRSSYNEQFF | TGTGCCAGCAGCCCAGGGACTAGCGGGAGAAGTTCCTACAATGAGCAGTTCTTC
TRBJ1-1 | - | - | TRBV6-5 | CASTLSWRSGTEAFF | TGTGCCAGCACCCTGAGCTGGCGGTCGGGCACTGAAGCTTTCTTT
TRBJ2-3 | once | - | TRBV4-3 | CASSQVPGTDTQYF | TGCGCCAGCAGCCAGGTTCCGGGGACAGATACGCAGTATTTT
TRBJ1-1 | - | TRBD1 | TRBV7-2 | CASSLGTGIYEAFF | TGTGCCAGCAGCTTAGGGACAGGGATTTATGAAGCTTTCTTT
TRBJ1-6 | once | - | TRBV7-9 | CASSLVDRSSNSPLHF | TGTGCCAGCAGCTTAGTCGACAGATCCTCAAATTCACCCCTCCACTTT
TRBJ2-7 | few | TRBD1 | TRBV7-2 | CASTWNRGAYEQYF | TGTGCCAGCACTTGGAACAGGGGAGCCTACGAGCAGTACTTC
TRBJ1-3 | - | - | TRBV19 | CASSWGGSSGNTIYF | TGTGCCAGTAGTTGGGGGGGCAGCTCTGGAAACACCATATATTTT